These 19 T cell receptor beta chains share one sample of origin, sequenced in a study of tumor-infiltrating lymphocytes in primary liver carcinoma. The researchers produced TCR beta cDNA from around 0.5 ug total RNA with a constant-region primer. Investigators got TCR beta libraries out of three nested multiplex PCR rounds, done with slightly modified ARM-PCR. The study ran its first two PCR rounds for around 9 cycles each, using TRBV1-TRBV30 forward primers and a C-beta reverse primer. MiXCR was run by TCRdb on the multiplex PCR reads, yielding one entry per CDR3 protein. The sample lists approximately 47,000 distinct CDR3 sequences; about 80% were seen once. The roughly 19-33 mg bulk tissue piece was not sorted before simultaneous RNA and DNA extraction. Sequenced material: liver tumor tissue from sampling region 3. Subset of the sample: tumor region T3, left-lateral pole. These receptors all stem from a man between 40 and 49 years old with primary liver carcinoma and hepatitis B virus infection.

Turning to this clonotype: At one of its ends the junction is not consistent with the germline gene, which may arise from a read error. The rearrangement joins TRBV12-3 or TRBV12-4 to TRBJ2-6; D could derive from TRBD1 or TRBD2 (5 bases each). The CDR3 sequence is 16 residues long. This CDR3 reads CASGLSSHSGANILTF. In nucleotides, the CDR3 is TGCGCCAGCGGTTTATCTTCGCACTCTGGGGCCAACATCCTGACTTTC.

This clonotype was counted at least ten times. Here the CDR3 DNA reads TGTGCCTCCCGGGGCCAAGAGACCCAGTACTTC. Its protein is CASRGQETQYF. V usage is TRBV10-3 and J usage is TRBJ2-5; D is perhaps TRBD2 (5 bases). CDR1 and CDR2 from the germline V gene are ENHRY and SYGVKD. The CDR3 is made up of 11 amino acids. With 11 bases removed from V and 1 base from J, the gap between germline ends came to 8 bases.

A remark on this clonotype: An end of the junction does not agree with germline; a read error may underlie this. This chain joins TRBV10-3 and TRBJ2-3; tentative D call: TRBD2 (5 bases). Per the germline V gene, CDR1 is ENHRY and CDR2 is SYGVKD. The CDR3 is made up of 14 amino acids. The CDR3 here is CAISDRAVTDTQYF. CDR3 sequence (DNA): TGTGCCATCAGTGATAGAGCGGTCACAGATACACAGTATTTT.

The genes are TRBV4-1 and TRBJ2-7, with D perhaps matching TRBD2 (5 bases). The CDR3 loop spans 15 amino acids. Germline V CDR1 and CDR2: MGHRA, YSYEKL. CDR3 DNA: TGCGCCAGCAGCCAAGATTTCCCTCCCAGCTGGGAGCAGTGCGTC. Amino acid sequence: CASSQDFPPSWEQCV.

V and J are TRBV12-3 or TRBV12-4 and TRBJ2-3; D is unclear. CDR3 length: 11 amino acids. CDR3 region: CGRPGTDTQYF. CDR3 in DNA: TGTGGCAGACCCGGCACAGATACGCAGTATTTT.

Notes on this clonotype: An end of the junction does not agree with germline; a read error may underlie this. The genes are TRBV7-9 and TRBJ2-1; D possibly matches TRBD1 or TRBD2 (5 bases each). From germline, CDR1 is SEHNR and CDR2 FQNEAQ (reference sequence). This CDR3 is 15 amino acids long. The CDR3 DNA sequence: TGTGCCAGCAGTGTTAACGAGGGGAGCTACAATGCGCAGTTCTTC. It codes for CASSVNEGSYNAQFF. The full variable domain, completed using reference TRBV7-9 and TRBJ2-1, is DTGVSQNPRHKITKRGQNVTFRCDPISEHNRLYWYRQTLGQGPEFLTYFQNEAQLEKSRLLSDRFSAERPKGSFSTLEIQRTEQGDSAMYLCASSVNEGSYNAQFFGPGTRLTVL.

Remarks on this clonotype: One junction end disagrees with the germline gene, perhaps due to a read error. This chain links TRBV10-3 with TRBJ2-1; 9 bases fit TRBD2. Per the germline V gene, CDR1 is ENHRY and CDR2 is SYGVKD. The CDR3 runs to 14 residues. CDR3 nucleotides: TGTGCAATCAGAGGTAGCGGGAGCGGCAATGAGCTGTTCTTC. Translating gives CAIRGSGSGNELFF.

The table lists this clonotype with a few counts. The chain recombines TRBV20-1 with TRBJ2-2; D is perhaps TRBD2 (5 bases). Germline V lookup: CDR1 DFQATT, CDR2 SNEGSKA (reference sequence). Trimming removed 0 bases from V and 1 base from J, with 6 bases in between. The CDR3 is 14 residues long. The chain's CDR3 is CSARDEGNTGELFF. CDR3 DNA sequence: TGCAGTGCTAGAGATGAGGGGAACACCGGGGAGCTGTTTTTT.

As concerns this clonotype: The CDR3 end shows no conserved phenylalanine or tryptophan, and so a read error is likely. V and J are TRBV29-1 and TRBJ2-1; D not certain. The germline gives CDR1 SQVTM, CDR2 ANQGSEA. With 6 bases removed from V and 2 bases from J, the gap between germline ends came to 11 bases. This CDR3 region has 13 residues. The CDR3 here is CSVRGGTYNEQFI. The CDR3 DNA reads TGCAGCGTCCGTGGCGGTACCTACAATGAGCAGTTCATC.

About this clonotype: At one boundary the junction diverges from the germline segment, which might be a read error. V is TRBV6-5 and J is TRBJ2-6; the match to TRBD1 covers 8 bases. Germline CDR1 MNHEY, CDR2 SVGAGI. The CDR3 is 18 amino acids. This CDR3 is CASSLWTGTKAGASVLTF. As DNA, the CDR3 is TGTGCCAGTAGTCTTTGGACAGGGACGAAAGCTGGGGCCAGCGTCCTGACTTTC.

About this clonotype: A read error may account for a junction end that differs from germline. The chain joins TRBV12-3 or TRBV12-4 to TRBJ2-4; the D is unclear. This CDR3 is built from 14 residues. CDR3 amino acids: CVSTRAQAKNIQYF. The CDR3 DNA reads TGTGTCAGCACCCGGGCCCAAGCCAAAAACATTCAATACTTC.

The chain recombines TRBV11-2 with TRBJ2-1; TRBD2 matches 7 bases. V dropped 8 bases and J dropped 9; count of bases not matched to a gene: 7. This CDR3 comprises 12 residues. CDR1 and CDR2 (germline): SGHAT, FQNNGV. The CDR3 DNA is TGTGCCAGCCTCGGACTAGTTATTGAGCAGTTCTTC. Its protein product is CASLGLVIEQFF.

The chain has TRBV7-8 and TRBJ1-3, with D unresolved. This CDR3 has 16 residues. The germline V gene encodes CDR1 SGHVS and CDR2 FQNEAQ. V lost 9 bases and J 0 bases, leaving 18 bases between the germline ends. CDR3 nucleotide sequence: TGTGCCAGTAGCCTAGAGAGTCCTAACTCTGGAAACACCATATATTTT. This gives the protein CASSLESPNSGNTIYF.

This clonotype was counted a single time. One end of the junction does not line up with germline, which may come from a read error. The CDR3 loop is CTSSLSYRGPVKRVFSYNEQFF. As DNA, the CDR3 is TGTACCAGCAGCCTCTCCTACCGGGGTCCCGTGAAACGGGTTTTCTCCTACAATGAGCAGTTCTTC. The chain combines TRBV11-2 with TRBJ2-1; D perhaps matches TRBD2 (5 bases). Germline CDR1 SGHAT, CDR2 FQNNGV. This CDR3 is built from 22 residues.

The chain has TRBV6-1 and TRBJ1-5, with 7 positions matching TRBD1. The CDR3 covers 13 residues. V gave up 10 bases and J gave up 6 bases; unmatched junction bases: 9. Per the germline V gene, CDR1 is MNHNS and CDR2 is SASEGT. The DNA for the CDR3 is TGTGCCACCAGCAGGGGGGGAGGTCAGCCCCAGCATTTT. Translation gives CATSRGGGQPQHF.

Points on this clonotype: Since the CDR3 does not end with the conserved phenylalanine or tryptophan, this likely comes from a read error. The V and J genes are TRBV28 and TRBJ2-7; TRBD2 is a possible D gene (5 bases). Trimming stripped 9 bases from V and 0 bases from J, with 21 bases between. Germline CDR1 and CDR2: MDHEN and SYDVKM. CDR3 length equals 16 residues. The CDR3, as DNA: TGTGCCAGTAGCCTGTCTCTGGGAGTCCTCTCCTACGAGCAGTACTCC. It translates to CASSLSLGVLSYEQYS.

In regard to this clonotype: The junction differs from germline at one of its ends, possibly a read error. V gene TRBV29-1 combines with J gene TRBJ2-1; possibly TRBD1 for D (5 bases). This CDR3 is built from 15 residues. Germline CDR1 reads SQVTM; CDR2 reads ANQGSEA. The CDR3 nucleotides are TGCCGCGTGGGGCCCCCTTCCAGCTCCTACAGTGAGCAGTTCTTC. Its protein product is CRVGPPSSSYSEQFF.

The V gene is TRBV20-1, the J gene TRBJ2-1, with a possible D match to TRBD1 (6 bases). This CDR3 is built from 18 residues. V was pared by 4 bases and J by 4 bases, with 26 bases between. Germline V CDR1 and CDR2: DFQATT, SNEGSKA (reference sequence). CDR3: CSAIRQGSSRSPYNEQFF. DNA of the CDR3: TGCAGTGCTATCAGGCAGGGGTCCAGCAGGTCCCCGTACAATGAGCAGTTCTTC.

Concerning this clonotype itself: The conserved final phenylalanine or tryptophan is absent from the CDR3, which likely points to a read error. The V gene is TRBV29-1, the J gene TRBJ1-1; maybe TRBD1 (5 bases). Trimming left V 1 base short and J 2 bases short, with 11 bases between. This CDR3 is 14 amino acids long. CDR1 and CDR2 (germline): SQVTM, ANQGSEA. The DNA of the CDR3 is TGCAGCGTTGAAGTAGGGCAGGGCAACACTGAAGCTTTCCTT. Protein: CSVEVGQGNTEAFL.